A single TCR beta chain is shown here with its context. The antigen is not known. These data are taken from a study of human T cells and chemical hapten exposure. Findings and caveats of the study: With regard to DPC sensitization, TCRs above 1 in 1000 frequency did not change. Expanded TCRs made up significantly more big CDR3 similarity clusters than controls did. PT1 expanded TCR counts and patch test score were linked, and their correlation was positive.

The time point denotes: pre-sensitization, week 0. The treatment is: therapeutic diphenylcyclopropenone sensitization with weekly scalp DPC. Unique molecular identifiers were attached to individual cDNA molecules during library preparation. TCRdb called the RACE reads again in MiXCR, with one record for every CDR3 protein. The repertoire holds 350,000 to 450,000 distinct CDR3 sequences, 4% to 6% seen once, with 2.6% in the top ten. This clonotype was sampled from a woman between 50 and 59 years old with alopecia areata. Some clones in this sample may be carry-over from other donors' samples. The material sequenced was whole blood, taken in connection with sensitization to the hapten diphenylcyclopropenone (DPC).

DNA for the CDR3: TGTGCCAGCACCAACCGACAGGGGAGCAATCAGCCCCAGCATTTT. Residues: CASTNRQGSNQPQHF. The chain employs TRBV6-5 and TRBJ1-5, with 8 bases lining up with TRBD1. There are 15 residues in the CDR3. Germline loops: CDR1 MNHEY, CDR2 SVGAGI. Trimming removed 7 bases from V and 1 base from J; junction bases left unmatched: 6.